One and the same sample provided the 23 T cell receptor beta chains below, sequenced in a study of T cells in Graves' hyperthyroidism and ophthalmopathy. Authors of the study amplified TCR beta CDR3 regions from RNA transcripts. The study used the HTBI primer set for a first-round RT-PCR of the TCR CDR3. TCRdb fed the multiplex PCR reads into MiXCR, producing one record per CDR3 protein. The sample has under 400,000 distinct CDR3 sequences; around 15% are singletons. Input material: blood. These receptors came from a woman aged 60-75 years with Graves' ophthalmopathy.

CDR3 residues: CASGRTSGTVRGETQYF. The CDR3 DNA is TGCGCCAGCGGACGGACTAGCGGGACTGTCAGGGGGGAGACCCAGTACTTC. The chain is built from TRBV5-1 and TRBJ2-5, with TRBD2 identical over 12 bases. The V gene's germline CDR1 is SGHRS and CDR2 YFSETQ. Losses at the gene ends were 7 bases for V and 5 bases for J; bases not matched to a gene: 15. The CDR3 is made up of 17 amino acids.

This clonotype was counted at least ten times. The rearrangement links TRBV2 to TRBJ1-5, with 8 bases identical to TRBD1. The CDR3 is 12 amino acids. In germline, CDR1 is SNHLY, CDR2 FYNNEI. The J segment lost 5 bases and the V segment lost 8 bases, leaving 2 bases of the junction unmatched. The CDR3 reads CASAGGDQPQHF. In DNA, the CDR3 is TGTGCCAGCGCAGGGGGCGATCAGCCCCAGCATTTT.

This clonotype was seen ten or more times. The chain has TRBV20-1 and TRBJ2-3, with 13 bases matching TRBD2. Per the germline V gene, CDR1 is DFQATT and CDR2 is SNEGSKA (reference sequence). The CDR3 extends over 16 amino acids. With 4 bases clipped from V and 4 bases from J, the junction kept 8 bases outside the gene matches. The DNA of the CDR3 is TGCAGTGCTATTTATACTAGCGGGAGGGCCCCAGATACGCAGTATTTT. Translating it yields CSAIYTSGRAPDTQYF.

The rearrangement joins TRBV7-8 to TRBJ2-5; TRBD1 aligns across 8 bases. The CDR3 spans 15 residues. The ends lost 6 bases at V and 2 bases at J; junction bases unmatched: 8. From germline, CDR1 is SGHVS and CDR2 FQNEAQ. The CDR3 DNA sequence: TGTGCCAGCAGGGAGGGGACAGGCCGACAAGAGACCCAGTACTTC. Encoded protein: CASREGTGRQETQYF.

This clonotype was counted many times. The chain joins TRBV12-3 or TRBV12-4 to TRBJ2-2, with TRBD1 matching 9 bases. With 3 bases clipped from V and 6 bases from J, the junction kept 2 bases outside the gene matches. The CDR3 has 14 amino acids. The CDR3 sequence: CASSFRTGAGELFF. The CDR3 DNA reads as TGTGCCAGCAGTTTCCGGACAGGGGCCGGGGAGCTGTTTTTT.

This clonotype was observed at least ten times. This sequence joins TRBV6-5 and TRBJ2-2; D is unclear. Germline V gene lookup returns CDR1 MNHEY and CDR2 SVGAGI. The CDR3 has 17 residues. Deletions cut 0 bases from V and 0 bases from J, with 11 bases between. The CDR3 sequence: CASSYSNLGTNTGELFF. CDR3 coding DNA: TGTGCCAGCAGTTACTCGAATCTTGGGACGAACACCGGGGAGCTGTTTTTT.

The chain uses TRBV11-3 and TRBJ2-1; 15 nucleotides align to TRBD2. The germline gives CDR1 SGHNT, CDR2 YENEEA. V shed 4 bases, J shed 8 bases, and the junction held 6 bases outside the gene matches. This CDR3 region has 16 residues. CDR3 loop: CASSWGLAGGFHEQFF. The CDR3 bases are TGTGCCAGCAGCTGGGGACTAGCGGGAGGATTCCATGAGCAGTTCTTC.

This clonotype was found many times. The gene calls are TRBV7-8 and TRBJ2-1; 7 positions match TRBD2. V was pared by 9 bases and J by 3 bases, with 8 bases of the junction left unmatched. The CDR3 runs to 14 residues. CDR1 is SGHVS and CDR2 is FQNEAQ in the germline V gene. The CDR3 is CASGTSEGYNEQFF. The CDR3 coding sequence is TGTGCCAGTGGAACTAGCGAGGGCTACAATGAGCAGTTCTTC.

As DNA, the CDR3 is TGTGCCAGCTCACCACCGGGAGGCGGGGAGCTGTTTTTT. Residues: CASSPPGGGELFF. The chain recombines TRBV18 with TRBJ2-2; TRBD2 is a possible D gene (6 bases). The CDR3 extends over 13 amino acids. CDR1 and CDR2 from the germline V gene are KGHSH and LQKENI. The V and J ends lost 0 bases and 7 bases respectively, with 6 bases between them.

The table lists this clonotype with many counts. V and J are TRBV28 and TRBJ2-7; 7 bases map to TRBD1. The germline V gene has CDR1 MDHEN and CDR2 SYDVKM. Unmatched junction bases numbered 8, after V lost 6 bases and J lost 9 bases. The CDR3 contains 12 residues. CDR3 sequence: CASSLQGLGQYF. CDR3 DNA sequence: TGTGCCAGCAGCTTACAGGGGCTCGGGCAGTACTTC.

The J gene is TRBJ1-6, the V gene TRBV20-1, with a weak D call TRBD1 (6 bases). The germline gives CDR1 DFQATT, CDR2 SNEGSKA (reference sequence). With 1 base removed from V and 7 bases from J, the gap between germline ends came to 14 bases. The CDR3 has 15 residues. This CDR3 reads CSARVATGENSPLHF. The CDR3 DNA is TGCAGTGCTAGAGTTGCGACAGGCGAGAATTCACCCCTCCACTTT.

This clonotype was seen repeatedly, ten times or more. CDR3 DNA sequence: TGTGCCAGCAGCCTCATCCGGGCTAGCGGTTCCTACGAGCAGTACTTC. This sequence encodes CASSLIRASGSYEQYF. The chain combines TRBV7-8 with TRBJ2-7, with TRBD2 matching over 7 bases. Looked up from germline, CDR1 is SGHVS and CDR2 is FQNEAQ. CDR3 length: 16 amino acids. Unmatched junction bases numbered 11, after V lost 5 bases and J lost 1 base.

Many counts were recorded for this clonotype. This chain uses TRBV2 with TRBJ2-3, with a tentative D call TRBD2 (6 bases). The CDR3 extends over 13 amino acids. Germline loops: CDR1 SNHLY, CDR2 FYNNEI. The V end lost 7 bases, the J end lost 1 base, and 9 bases lay between the germline ends. The CDR3 coding sequence is TGTGCCAGCACGGGGGTGGGCACAGATACGCAGTATTTT. Its protein product is CASTGVGTDTQYF.

Many counts were recorded for this clonotype. The chain links TRBV9 to TRBJ2-3; D remains unclear. The CDR3 is made up of 16 amino acids. V lost 4 bases and J lost 1, with 16 bases in between. The germline CDR1 and CDR2 sequences are SGDLS and YYNGEE. In nucleotides, the CDR3 is TGTGCCAGCAGCCCCCCCTCCTCGGCCGGCACAGATACGCAGTATTTT. Its translation: CASSPPSSAGTDTQYF.

This clonotype has only a few counts. The chain has TRBV12-3 or TRBV12-4 and TRBJ2-5; 12 bases agree with TRBD2. V gave up 6 bases and J gave up 5 bases; unmatched junction bases: 4. The CDR3 is 14 residues long. CDR3 sequence: CASRSSGRAETQYF. Here the CDR3 DNA reads TGTGCCAGCAGGTCTAGCGGGAGGGCGGAGACCCAGTACTTC.

The table lists this clonotype with many counts. CDR3 amino acids: CSARGQTTYNEQFF. CDR3 DNA: TGCAGTGCTAGAGGGCAGACTACCTACAATGAGCAGTTCTTC. This chain uses TRBV20-1 with TRBJ2-1, with D possibly matching TRBD2 (5 bases). The CDR3 has 14 residues. The germline V and J ends were trimmed by 1 base and 2 bases, with 9 bases remaining between them. Per germline, CDR1 DFQATT and CDR2 SNEGSKA (reference sequence).

V usage is TRBV6-2 or TRBV6-3 and J usage is TRBJ2-2; D could derive from TRBD1 or TRBD2 (5 bases each). The germline V gene encodes CDR1 MNHEY and CDR2 SVGEGT. V gave up 2 bases and J gave up 5 bases, with 15 bases separating them. CDR3 length: 16 residues. The CDR3 sequence: CASSYPGNRGTGELFF. As DNA, the CDR3 is TGTGCCAGCAGTTACCCGGGAAATAGGGGAACCGGGGAGCTGTTTTTT.

The chain recombines TRBV7-9 with TRBJ2-1; no definite D call. Germline CDR1 reads SEHNR; CDR2 reads FQNEAQ (reference sequence). The CDR3 has 14 residues. The germline V and J ends were trimmed by 5 bases and 2 bases, with 10 bases remaining between them. CDR3 sequence (DNA): TGTGCCAGCAGCACCCGAACAGCCTACAATGAGCAGTTCTTC. It codes for CASSTRTAYNEQFF.

This clonotype has more than one count but fewer than ten. The chain uses TRBV24-1 and TRBJ2-7; D is unresolved. The CDR3 contains 14 residues. V was clipped by 3 bases and J by 3 bases, with 11 bases between them. CDR1 is KGHDR, CDR2 SFDVKD, per germline. Here the CDR3 DNA reads TGTGCCACCAGTGATGGGCCGAGAAGCTACGAGCAGTACTTC. The encoded protein is CATSDGPRSYEQYF.

J is TRBJ2-5 and V is TRBV6-1; no clear D gene. Germline V gene sequence: CDR1 MNHNS, CDR2 SASEGT. This CDR3 is built from 15 residues. V was clipped by 1 base and J by 7 bases, with 16 bases between them. The CDR3 sequence: CASSEGAAATGTQYF. The DNA for the CDR3 is TGTGCCAGCAGTGAAGGGGCAGCAGCTACGGGGACCCAGTACTTC.

This clonotype was observed many times. V usage is TRBV20-1 and J usage is TRBJ2-7; 9 bases fit TRBD2. Germline assignment: CDR1 DFQATT and CDR2 SNEGSKA (reference sequence). This CDR3 region has 16 residues. The V and J ends lost 3 bases and 5 bases, in that order; junction bases with no gene match: 14. The CDR3, as DNA: TGCAGTGCTAGGCCCAATAGCGGGAGAATTTCCAACGAGCAGTACTTC. Translation gives CSARPNSGRISNEQYF.

This clonotype was seen a few times. The CDR3: CASSAGLAGAGANVLTF. As DNA, the CDR3 is TGTGCCAGCAGCGCCGGACTAGCGGGAGCTGGGGCCAACGTCCTGACTTTC. The chain couples TRBV5-6 to TRBJ2-6; TRBD2 matches at 13 bases. The germline gives CDR1 SGHDT, CDR2 YYEEEE. CDR3 length: 17 amino acids. Germline trimming cut 4 bases from V and 2 bases from J; bases unmatched to any gene: 3.

This clonotype showed up many times. The chain is built from TRBV11-2 and TRBJ1-4; D gene unclear. V was shortened by 4 bases and J by 0 bases, with 15 bases between the two germline ends. There are 17 residues in the CDR3. The germline V gene encodes CDR1 SGHAT and CDR2 FQNNGV. For the CDR3, the DNA is TGTGCCAGCAGCTCACAGCCAGTCGTTGCAACTAATGAAAAACTGTTTTTT. Translated: CASSSQPVVATNEKLFF.